The 32 T cell receptor beta chains reported below all come from one sample, sequenced in a study of beta chain features in type 1 diabetes (dated by TCRdb to 2017 to 2018). The research as a whole found: In all four CD4+ subsets, TCRB CDR3 length was moderately but significantly shorter in type 1 diabetes patients.

Library construction relied on the immunoSEQ multiplex PCR assay. All of the isolated RNA was reverse transcribed with the High Capacity cDNA Reverse Transcription Kit, so expressed TCRB transcripts were sequenced. TCRdb took over this immuneACCESS table, retaining in-frame rearrangements with V and J assigned. Such tables are incomplete; in checked studies, under half of the missing clones stem from an unresolved V gene, and the remainder is unexplained. The sample data list under 300,000 clones, and 16% of these were observed just once. Less than 0.09% of the sample lies in the top ten. Their cognate antigens are unknown. The sample was naive CD4+ T cells from blood. Interpreted using the paper, the cell subset or site label stands for: true naive CD4+ T cells. The source is a man aged 30-40 years with type 1 diabetes.

The sample holds a few counts of this clone. The chain combines TRBV29-1 with TRBJ2-7; D perhaps matches TRBD2 (6 bases). Germline-derived CDR1 and CDR2 are SQVTM and ANQGSEA. V dropped 6 bases and J dropped 3 bases, with 15 bases sitting between them. The CDR3 is made up of 13 amino acids. The CDR3 bases are TGCAGCGTGAATGGAGGGGAGGTCTACGAGCAGTACTTC. This translates into CSVNGGEVYEQYF.

V gene TRBV18 combines with J gene TRBJ2-6; TRBD1 matches 7 bases. Germline values: CDR1 KGHSH, CDR2 LQKENI. With 3 bases clipped from V and 0 bases from J, the junction kept 8 bases outside the gene matches. There are 18 residues in the CDR3. The CDR3 reads CASSPRQGTSSGANVLTF. DNA of the CDR3: TGTGCCAGCTCACCGCGACAGGGTACAAGCTCTGGGGCCAACGTCCTGACTTTC.

The genes are TRBV28 and TRBJ1-5; a possible D gene is TRBD1 (6 bases). There are 13 residues in the CDR3. Trimming pared 3 bases from V and 7 bases from J, leaving 10 bases between. Germline V gene sequence: CDR1 MDHEN, CDR2 SYDVKM. CDR3 region: CASSFQGRQPQHF. As DNA, the CDR3 is TGTGCCAGCAGTTTTCAGGGGCGCCAGCCCCAGCATTTT.

This rearrangement joins TRBV27 to TRBJ2-3; the D is unclear. The CDR3 runs to 12 residues. Germline values: CDR1 MNHEY, CDR2 SMNVEV (reference sequence). Trimming took off 4 bases at V and 4 bases at J, with 6 bases between the two ends. CDR3 bases: TGTGCCAGCAGTTCCCGTTCAGATACGCAGTATTTT. It encodes CASSSRSDTQYF.

The CDR3 protein is CSAPGTGELFF. The CDR3 region has the DNA TGCAGTGCCCCAGGCACCGGGGAGCTGTTTTTT. The chain links TRBV20-1 to TRBJ2-2; no firm D call. This CDR3 is 11 amino acids long. The V end was cut by 6 bases, the J end by 4 bases, with 6 bases between. Germline lookup yields CDR1 DFQATT and CDR2 SNEGSKA (reference sequence).

In its sample, this clone was seen a few times. The chain joins TRBV9 to TRBJ2-1; D gene unclear. Trimming left V 0 bases short and J 7 bases short, with 11 bases between. Germline lookup yields CDR1 SGDLS and CDR2 YYNGEE. The CDR3 is made up of 14 amino acids. CDR3 in amino acids: CASSVGFSGNEQFF. CDR3 bases: TGTGCCAGCAGCGTAGGTTTTTCCGGGAATGAGCAGTTCTTC.

The V gene is TRBV19, the J gene TRBJ1-1; 7 bases align to TRBD1. The CDR3 is 13 residues long. The V gene's germline CDR1 is LNHDA and CDR2 SQIVND (reference sequence). Trimming at V came to 10 bases and at J to 4 bases, leaving 9 bases not matched to a gene. CDR3 sequence (DNA): TGTGCCACCAGGGACAGAAGATTCACTGAAGCTTTCTTT. Amino acids: CATRDRRFTEAFF.

The sample holds a few counts of this clone. CDR3 loop: CASSFTTALWDTGELFF. The CDR3 coding sequence is TGTGCCAGCAGCTTTACGACAGCTCTTTGGGACACCGGGGAGCTGTTTTTT. The V gene is TRBV7-8, the J gene TRBJ2-2, with a tentative D call TRBD1 (5 bases). Trimming pared 3 bases from V and 3 bases from J, leaving 17 bases between. The CDR3 sequence is 17 residues long. Germline lookup yields CDR1 SGHVS and CDR2 FQNEAQ.

This clone was seen more than once but under ten times. The rearrangement links TRBV6-6 to TRBJ2-7; 9 positions match TRBD1. This CDR3 has 15 amino acids. The V gene's germline CDR1 is MNHNY and CDR2 SVGAGI (reference sequence). Trimming removed 6 bases from V and 6 bases from J; junction bases left unmatched: 12. The CDR3 DNA sequence: TGTGCCAGCAGCTCCAACCGGGACAGGGTGGGCGAGCAGTACTTC. Its protein is CASSSNRDRVGEQYF.

This clone has only a few counts. This rearrangement joins TRBV27 to TRBJ2-5; 7 positions agree with TRBD2. V lost 3 bases to trimming and J lost 5 bases; unmatched junction nucleotides: 6. Germline V CDR1 and CDR2: MNHEY, SMNVEV (reference sequence). The CDR3 length is 14 residues. This CDR3 reads CASSFGQGGETQYF. As DNA, the CDR3 is TGTGCCAGCAGTTTTGGGCAGGGAGGGGAGACCCAGTACTTC.

The table lists this clone with a few counts. This chain connects TRBV29-1 to TRBJ2-1; D is possibly TRBD1 (5 bases). The V gene's germline CDR1 is SQVTM and CDR2 ANQGSEA. V gave up 6 bases and J gave up 3 bases, with 9 bases separating them. The CDR3 is 12 residues long. The CDR3 spells CSVVQVYNEQFF. Here the CDR3 DNA reads TGCAGCGTAGTACAGGTCTACAATGAGCAGTTCTTC.

The rearrangement uses TRBV28 and TRBJ2-7, with TRBD2 identical over 10 bases. Trimming removed 4 bases from V and 2 bases from J; junction bases left unmatched: 8. The CDR3 loop spans 16 amino acids. Germline CDR1 and CDR2: MDHEN and SYDVKM. CDR3 region: CASSSLAAGGPYEQYF. For the CDR3, the DNA is TGTGCCAGCAGTTCCCTGGCAGCGGGAGGGCCCTACGAGCAGTACTTC.

The chain recombines TRBV7-6 with TRBJ2-7; 7 nucleotides agree with TRBD2. Germline assignment: CDR1 SGHVS and CDR2 FNYEAQ. CDR3 length equals 16 residues. With 3 bases clipped from V and 3 bases from J, the junction kept 11 bases outside the gene matches. This CDR3 is CASSLVMAGVLYEQYF. DNA for the CDR3: TGTGCCAGCAGCTTGGTTATGGCGGGAGTGCTCTACGAGCAGTACTTC.

The V call is TRBV10-3, the J call TRBJ2-3; 9 bases are shared with TRBD2. The V gene's germline CDR1 is ENHRY and CDR2 SYGVKD. The CDR3 sequence is 15 residues long. V lost 4 bases and J lost 3; bases outside the gene matches: 5. The CDR3 here is CAISAGTSSTDTQYF. DNA for the CDR3: TGTGCCATCAGTGCGGGGACTAGCTCAACAGATACGCAGTATTTT.

The chain recombines TRBV29-1 with TRBJ2-7; D may be TRBD2 (5 bases). The CDR3 sequence is 11 residues long. V lost 7 bases and J lost 3, with 10 bases in between. Germline V CDR1 and CDR2: SQVTM, ANQGSEA. The CDR3 DNA reads as TGCAGCGCCCTCCGGGGCTACGAGCAGTACTTC. Protein product: CSALRGYEQYF.

This clone has only a few counts. The J gene is TRBJ2-5, the V gene TRBV10-3; D is possibly TRBD2 (6 bases). The CDR3 consists of 14 residues. Per the germline V gene, CDR1 is ENHRY and CDR2 is SYGVKD. Trimming took off 3 bases at V and 5 bases at J, with 13 bases between the two ends. In nucleotides, the CDR3 is TGTGCCATCAGTGATGTCAGCGGAGGGGAGACCCAGTACTTC. The encoded protein is CAISDVSGGETQYF.

This clone was recorded a few times. This rearrangement joins TRBV7-9 to TRBJ1-1; D remains unclear. The CDR3 runs 11 residues. V shed 4 bases and J shed 7 bases, with 7 bases lying between them. CDR1 is SEHNR and CDR2 is FQNEAQ in the germline V gene (reference sequence). CDR3 region: CASSSGIEAFF. The CDR3 DNA reads TGTGCCAGCAGCTCCGGGATTGAAGCTTTCTTT.

This clone occurred a few times. The chain is built from TRBV9 and TRBJ1-4; TRBD1 is a possible D gene (6 bases). CDR3 length equals 15 residues. Germline CDR1 is SGDLS and CDR2 is YYNGEE. Trimming cost V 1 base and J 7 bases, with 14 bases left between them. For the CDR3, the DNA is TGTGCCAGCAGCGTAAGTGGAGGGGGAAGTGAAAAACTGTTTTTT. Translated: CASSVSGGGSEKLFF.

On this clone: This sample also contains other DNA sequences that code for the same CDR3. The rearrangement uses TRBV30 and TRBJ1-5; 8 nucleotides line up with TRBD1. The CDR3 sequence is 13 residues long. Per germline, CDR1 GTSNPN and CDR2 SVGIG (reference sequence). J was trimmed by 5 bases and V by 0 bases; bases with no gene match: 0. CDR3 sequence reads: CAWSVQGDQPQHF. CDR3 sequence (DNA): TGTGCCTGGAGTGTACAGGGGGATCAGCCCCAGCATTTT.

The chain is built from TRBV29-1 and TRBJ2-7; 10 nucleotides match TRBD2. Trimming cost V 3 bases and J 2 bases; bases outside gene matches: 1. Germline V gene sequence: CDR1 SQVTM, CDR2 ANQGSEA. The CDR3 extends over 13 amino acids. The CDR3 nucleotides are TGCAGCGTTGAGCTAGCGGGGGCCTACGAGCAGTACTTC. Translation: CSVELAGAYEQYF.

This clone was picked up a small number of times. The chain couples TRBV30 to TRBJ2-7; 7 positions match TRBD2. Germline V gene sequence: CDR1 GTSNPN, CDR2 SVGIG (reference sequence). This CDR3 spans 15 amino acids. V was clipped by 8 bases and J by 1 base; unmatched bases: 14. For the CDR3, the DNA is TGTGCCCGGCCTGGCGGCAGGCGGGAGTCCTACGAGCAGTACTTC. Encoded protein: CARPGGRRESYEQYF.

About this clone: Distinct nucleotide sequences in the sample also encode this CDR3. The V call is TRBV2, the J call TRBJ1-1; D might be TRBD1 (6 bases). The CDR3 runs 13 residues. V was pared by 3 bases and J by 5 bases, with 10 bases between. Germline loops: CDR1 SNHLY, CDR2 FYNNEI. The CDR3 loop reads CASSEQGNTEAFF. CDR3 coding DNA: TGTGCCAGCAGTGAGCAGGGGAATACTGAAGCTTTCTTT.

The chain joins TRBV7-9 to TRBJ2-1, with a possible D match to TRBD2 (6 bases). Germline-derived CDR1 and CDR2 are SEHNR and FQNEAQ (reference sequence). The V and J ends lost 3 bases and 2 bases respectively, with 14 bases between them. There are 16 residues in the CDR3. The CDR3 DNA follows: TGTGCCAGCAGCTTCCCCGGCGCTAGCGCCTACAATGAGCAGTTCTTC. Its protein product is CASSFPGASAYNEQFF.

This clone was observed a handful of times. V is TRBV19 and J is TRBJ2-6; 8 nucleotides match TRBD1. In germline, CDR1 is LNHDA, CDR2 SQIVND (reference sequence). CDR3 length: 19 amino acids. The junction had 9 bases not matched to a gene; V was cut back by 2 bases and J by 0 bases. The CDR3 bases are TGTGCCAGTAGTATACGGACAGGGACGACGCTCTCTGGGGCCAACGTCCTGACTTTC. Translated: CASSIRTGTTLSGANVLTF.

This clone has just a few counts. The CDR3 DNA is TGTGCCAGCAGATACAGGGATGGGAACACTGAAGCTTTCTTT. It specifies CASRYRDGNTEAFF. The chain is built from TRBV6-6 and TRBJ1-1; TRBD1 might be the D (6 bases). Germline CDR1 is MNHNY and CDR2 is SVGAGI (reference sequence). V was shortened by 6 bases and J by 1 base, with 12 bases between the two germline ends. The CDR3 is 14 residues long.

This chain links TRBV9 with TRBJ2-6; weak D call: TRBD1 (5 bases). V was cut by 6 bases and J by 0 bases, with 13 bases left in between. CDR3 size: 16 residues. Germline CDR1 and CDR2: SGDLS and YYNGEE. The CDR3 DNA is TGTGCCAGCACCATAGGGGTACTCTCTGGGGCCAACGTCCTGACTTTC. Residues: CASTIGVLSGANVLTF.

CDR3 amino acids: CASSQPKGYTDTQYF. The CDR3 DNA reads as TGCGCCAGCAGTCAACCTAAGGGTTACACAGATACGCAGTATTTT. The genes are TRBV23-1 and TRBJ2-3; D is uncertain. TRBV23-1 is recorded as an ORF, its role being uncertain. V lost 2 bases, J lost 2 bases, and 11 bases lay in between. The CDR3 contains 15 residues.

This clone came up a few times. The rearrangement joins TRBV29-1 to TRBJ2-5; tentatively, D is TRBD1 (6 bases). CDR3 length: 15 residues. The V and J ends lost 2 bases and 4 bases respectively, with 17 bases between them. Germline assignment: CDR1 SQVTM and CDR2 ANQGSEA. The CDR3 coding sequence is TGCAGCGTTGAATCAGGGCAGGGGCGCGGAGAGACCCAGTACTTC. Translation: CSVESGQGRGETQYF. The whole variable domain, remainder taken from reference TRBV29-1 and TRBJ2-5, is SAVISQKPSRDICQRGTSLTIQCQVDSQVTMMFWYRQQPGQSLTLIATANQGSEATYESGFVIDKFPISRPNLTFSTLTVSNMSPEDSSIYLCSVESGQGRGETQYFGPGTRLLVL.

This clone turned up a few times. V gene TRBV7-2 combines with J gene TRBJ2-1, with 7 bases fitting TRBD2. The CDR3 is 13 residues long. Trimming at V came to 3 bases and at J to 9 bases, leaving 5 bases not matched to a gene. Germline V gene sequence: CDR1 SGHTA, CDR2 FQGNSA. As DNA, the CDR3 is TGTGCCAGCAGCTTGCCCAGCGGGATTGAGCAGTTCTTC. Translation: CASSLPSGIEQFF.

This clone has only a few counts. V gene TRBV9 combines with J gene TRBJ2-1, with TRBD2 matching 10 bases. The V segment lost 0 bases and the J segment 8 bases; nucleotides outside the gene matches: 8. The germline V gene encodes CDR1 SGDLS and CDR2 YYNGEE. CDR3 length equals 16 residues. DNA of the CDR3: TGTGCCAGCAGCGTAGCCAGCGGGAGGGCCGTCGATGAGCAGTTCTTC. Its translation: CASSVASGRAVDEQFF. Full variable domain (outside the CDR3, taken from reference TRBV9 and TRBJ2-1): DSGVTQTPKHLITATGQRVTLRCSPRSGDLSVYWYQQSLDQGLQFLIQYYNGEERAKGNILERFSAQQFPDLHSELNLSSLELGDSALYFCASSVASGRAVDEQFFGPGTRLTVL.

This clone was picked up a small number of times. V is TRBV7-2 and J is TRBJ2-5; 8 nucleotides agree with TRBD1. From germline, CDR1 is SGHTA and CDR2 FQGNSA. J gave up 2 bases and V 4 bases, and 3 bases lay outside the gene matches. The CDR3 runs 14 residues. CDR3 coding DNA: TGTGCCAGCAGCTCCGACAGGGGACAAGAGACCCAGTACTTC. Translation: CASSSDRGQETQYF.

This clone was detected only a few times. The chain employs TRBV5-1 and TRBJ2-1, with 7 bases matching TRBD2. The CDR3 loop spans 15 amino acids. Germline V lookup: CDR1 SGHRS, CDR2 YFSETQ. Losses at the gene ends were 1 base for V and 6 bases for J; bases not matched to a gene: 7. The CDR3 region has the DNA TGCGCCAGCAGCTTGCTGAGCGGGACTGTCAATGAGCAGTTCTTC. Protein: CASSLLSGTVNEQFF.